Below, 12 T cell receptor beta chains from the same sample are listed, as sequenced in a study of blood T cell repertoires in COVID-19. Method: immunoSEQ multiplex PCR; TCRdb's copy keeps in-frame clones and lacks some. The repertoire holds more than 150,000 clones, with about 90% as singletons. The sample taken for sequencing was peripheral blood. The receptors here all came from a man aged 35-49 years with active or convalescent COVID-19.

The gene calls are TRBV12-3 or TRBV12-4 and TRBJ1-1, with no clear D. V was shortened by 3 bases and J by 5 bases, with 4 bases between the two germline ends. This CDR3 is built from 11 residues. The CDR3 sequence is CASSFQTEAFF. CDR3 nucleotides: TGTGCCAGCAGTTTCCAAACTGAAGCTTTCTTT.

The chain employs TRBV20-1 and TRBJ1-2, with 10 bases that match TRBD1. Trimming at V came to 3 bases and at J to 3 bases, leaving 4 bases not matched to a gene. Per germline, CDR1 DFQATT and CDR2 SNEGSKA (reference sequence). The CDR3 totals 14 residues. In DNA form, the CDR3 reads TGCAGTGCTAGTCGACAGGGGGCTGACTATGGCTACACCTTC. It specifies CSASRQGADYGYTF.

This clone was detected a few times. The V and J genes are TRBV5-1 and TRBJ2-3; TRBD1 matches 7 bases. The CDR3 sequence is 15 residues long. Losses at the gene ends were 4 bases for V and 0 bases for J; bases not matched to a gene: 5. CDR1 and CDR2 from the germline V gene are SGHRS and YFSETQ. Here the CDR3 reads CASSLGQISTDTQYF. The CDR3 nucleotides are TGCGCCAGCAGCCTGGGACAGATCAGCACAGATACGCAGTATTTT.

This clone was counted between two and nine times. CDR3 nucleotide sequence: TGCGCCAGCAGCCAAGAGGCGGGGGTAGGAGGCTACACCTTC. Translation gives CASSQEAGVGGYTF. V usage is TRBV4-1 and J usage is TRBJ1-2; D might be TRBD1 (5 bases). The germline V gene encodes CDR1 MGHRA and CDR2 YSYEKL. The CDR3 runs 14 residues. Trimming removed 0 bases from V and 8 bases from J, with 13 bases in between.

V and J are TRBV4-1 and TRBJ2-1; 8 positions match TRBD2. This CDR3 comprises 16 residues. The V and J ends lost 2 bases and 4 bases, in that order; junction bases with no gene match: 7. CDR1 is MGHRA and CDR2 is YSYEKL in the germline V gene. CDR3 DNA: TGCGCCAGCAGCCAAAAAAGCGGGGGATCGTACAATGAGCAGTTCTTC. It specifies CASSQKSGGSYNEQFF.

The gene calls are TRBV19 and TRBJ2-5, with TRBD1 as a possible D gene (5 bases). V was shortened by 0 bases and J by 7 bases, with 15 bases between the two germline ends. Germline CDR1 LNHDA, CDR2 SQIVND (reference sequence). The CDR3 has 15 residues. The DNA of the CDR3 is TGTGCCAGTAGTATAGATGGGGCAGGCCAGGGGACCCAGTACTTC. Translated, it gives CASSIDGAGQGTQYF.

This chain uses TRBV6-5 with TRBJ1-2; D might be TRBD1 (6 bases). From germline, CDR1 is MNHEY and CDR2 SVGAGI. The CDR3 runs 14 residues. The V end was cut by 4 bases, the J end by 5 bases, with 14 bases between. DNA of the CDR3: TGTGCCAGCAGTTCTTCAGGGGTGTCATATGGCTACACCTTC. Its protein product is CASSSSGVSYGYTF.

The chain employs TRBV4-2 and TRBJ1-2; D uncertain. Trimming removed 0 bases at V and 3 bases at J, with 11 bases between. The CDR3 has 15 residues. The germline CDR1 and CDR2 sequences are LGHNA and YNFKEQ. For the CDR3, the DNA is TGTGCCAGCAGCCAAGAATCGACAAGATACTATGGCTACACCTTC. Translated: CASSQESTRYYGYTF.

This clone was detected once. This rearrangement joins TRBV10-3 to TRBJ2-7; 11 bases agree with TRBD1. This CDR3 has 13 amino acids. In germline, CDR1 is ENHRY, CDR2 SYGVKD. V was clipped by 10 bases and J by 6 bases; unmatched bases: 8. The CDR3: CATKGQGVPEQYF. DNA of the CDR3: TGTGCCACCAAGGGACAGGGGGTACCCGAGCAGTACTTC.

The rearrangement links TRBV3-1 (or the pseudogene TRBV3-2) to TRBJ2-3, with 8 nucleotides matching TRBD2. The CDR3 consists of 16 residues. J lost 4 bases, V lost 5 bases, and 11 bases had no gene match. The germline V gene encodes CDR1 LGHDT and CDR2 YNNKEL (reference sequence). CDR3 loop: CASSKRSAGEADTQYF. The CDR3 DNA is TGTGCCAGCAGCAAACGGTCAGCGGGGGAGGCAGATACGCAGTATTTT.

The chain links TRBV9 to TRBJ1-1; D unclear. Per the germline V gene, CDR1 is SGDLS and CDR2 is YYNGEE. Deletions cut 3 bases from V and 4 bases from J, with 16 bases between. CDR3 length: 15 amino acids. The chain's CDR3 is CASSDYTRASTEAFF. In DNA form, the CDR3 reads TGTGCCAGCAGCGACTATACGCGGGCGAGCACTGAAGCTTTCTTT.

The chain joins TRBV19 to TRBJ1-3; tentative D call: TRBD1 (5 bases). The length of the CDR3 is 17 residues. V was trimmed by 6 bases and J by 0 bases, leaving 18 bases between them. Per the germline V gene, CDR1 is LNHDA and CDR2 is SQIVND (reference sequence). CDR3 in DNA: TGTGCCAGTAGATTGAGACAGACAGTGATCTCTGGAAACACCATATATTTT. Translation gives CASRLRQTVISGNTIYF.